Each of the 21 T cell receptor beta chains below was sequenced from the same sample in a study of CD8 T cells in Susac syndrome. Random hexamers were used to reverse transcribe an amount of roughly 0.45 to 1 ug RNA. From the immunoSEQ multiplex PCR reads, TCRdb called clonotypes with MiXCR, one entry per CDR3 protein. The table shows approximately 130,000 distinct CDR3 sequences, with 91% occurring only once. Specimen: CD8+ T cells from PBMCs. The receptor source for this set is a human donor with multiple sclerosis.

This clonotype occurred once. V is TRBV7-9 and J is TRBJ2-1, with 8 bases matching TRBD2. The CDR3 has 15 amino acids. V was pared by 3 bases and J by 7 bases, with 8 bases of the junction left unmatched. Germline CDR1 SEHNR, CDR2 FQNEAQ (reference sequence). The CDR3 is CASSFSGKGINEQFF. Here the CDR3 DNA reads TGTGCCAGCAGCTTTAGCGGGAAAGGAATTAATGAGCAGTTCTTC.

This clonotype was seen a few times. The J gene is TRBJ2-1, the V gene TRBV24-1; TRBD2 is a possible D gene (6 bases). The ends were cut back, 0 bases at V and 7 bases at J, with 6 bases in the middle. This CDR3 comprises 13 residues. Germline-derived CDR1 and CDR2 are KGHDR and SFDVKD. The CDR3 DNA follows: TGTGCCACCAGTGATTTGGGGGGGAATGAGCAGTTCTTC. Amino acids: CATSDLGGNEQFF.

The genes are TRBV20-1 and TRBJ2-3, with TRBD2 identical over 8 bases. Per germline, CDR1 DFQATT and CDR2 SNEGSKA (reference sequence). V trimming: 6 bases; J trimming: 2 bases; junction bases outside the gene matches: 10. The CDR3 consists of 15 residues. CDR3 in amino acids: CSAHDLAGNTDTQYF. As DNA, the CDR3 is TGCAGTGCGCATGATTTAGCGGGAAACACAGATACGCAGTATTTT.

The chain carries TRBV6-2 or TRBV6-3 and TRBJ1-5, with a possible D match to TRBD1 (5 bases). V dropped 7 bases and J dropped 0 bases, with 16 bases sitting between them. This CDR3 region has 16 residues. Germline V gene data show CDR1 as MNHEY and CDR2 as SVGEGT. CDR3 in amino acids: CASMSGTFYSNQPQHF. The CDR3 region has the DNA TGTGCCAGCATGTCGGGGACCTTCTATAGCAATCAGCCCCAGCATTTT.

The chain couples TRBV9 to TRBJ2-3; D possibly corresponds to TRBD1 (5 bases). Germline V gives CDR1 SGDLS, CDR2 YYNGEE. Trimming took 0 bases from V and 5 from J, leaving 7 bases between them. The CDR3 is 13 residues long. CDR3 protein: CASSVVDIDTQYF. The CDR3 nucleotides are TGTGCCAGCAGCGTAGTGGACATAGATACGCAGTATTTT.

As DNA, the CDR3 is TGTGCCATCAGTGAGGGGGCTCTTGAAGCTTTCTTT. This encodes CAISEGALEAFF. V and J are TRBV10-3 and TRBJ1-1; D may be TRBD1 (5 bases). The CDR3 has 12 amino acids. The germline CDR1 and CDR2 sequences are ENHRY and SYGVKD. V lost 2 bases to trimming and J lost 7 bases, with 8 bases between them.

The chain recombines TRBV12-5 with TRBJ1-1; D is possibly TRBD1 (5 bases). This CDR3 is 13 amino acids long. CDR1 and CDR2 from the germline V gene are LGHNT and FRNRAP. The V end lost 3 bases, the J end lost 5 bases, and 10 bases lay between the germline ends. The CDR3 DNA reads TGTGCTAGTGGTTTTCAGGGAGTGACTGAAGCTTTCTTT. It specifies CASGFQGVTEAFF.

The chain recombines TRBV20-1 with TRBJ2-7; no clear D. V dropped 3 bases and J dropped 0 bases, with 9 bases sitting between them. CDR1 and CDR2 from the germline V gene are DFQATT and SNEGSKA (reference sequence). The CDR3 totals 13 residues. In nucleotides, the CDR3 is TGCAGTGCTAGGCAGGAAAGCTCCTACGAGCAGTACTTC. This gives the protein CSARQESSYEQYF.

Turning to this clonotype: An end of the junction does not agree with germline; a read error may underlie this. This chain uses TRBV30 with TRBJ1-1; a weak D match, TRBD1 (6 bases). The CDR3 runs to 14 residues. Germline V gene data show CDR1 as GTSNPN and CDR2 as SVGIG (reference sequence). The CDR3 DNA is TGTGCCTGGAGTAATGGAGGGGGGAACACTGAAGCTTTTTTT. Amino acids: CAWSNGGGNTEAFF.

The rearrangement joins TRBV30 to TRBJ2-7; D is unresolved. Germline lookup yields CDR1 GTSNPN and CDR2 SVGIG (reference sequence). There are 11 residues in the CDR3. V lost 1 base and J 3 bases, leaving 4 bases between the germline ends. CDR3 coding DNA: TGTGCCTGGAGTGGCTACTACGAGCAGTACTTC. Its translation: CAWSGYYEQYF.

The chain recombines TRBV4-3 with TRBJ2-1; no definite D call. Germline V gene data show CDR1 as LGHNA and CDR2 as YSLEER. V was shortened by 4 bases and J by 6 bases, with 16 bases between the two germline ends. The CDR3 runs 15 residues. CDR3 residues: CASSLGYGMGNEQFF. In nucleotides, the CDR3 is TGCGCCAGCAGCCTAGGTTACGGAATGGGCAATGAGCAGTTCTTC.

The gene calls are TRBV20-1 and TRBJ2-1; D may be TRBD2 (6 bases). Trimming shortened V by 5 bases and J by 3 bases, and 11 bases separated the two germline ends. Per the germline V gene, CDR1 is DFQATT and CDR2 is SNEGSKA (reference sequence). There are 13 residues in the CDR3. CDR3 region: CSAPGVSYNEQFF. CDR3 nucleotides: TGCAGTGCTCCGGGAGTCAGCTACAATGAGCAGTTCTTC.

This clonotype was found once. The chain combines TRBV5-6 with TRBJ2-1; 8 nucleotides line up with TRBD2. This CDR3 comprises 16 residues. V shed 0 bases, J shed 2 bases, and the junction held 4 bases outside the gene matches. CDR1 and CDR2 (germline): SGHDT, YYEEEE. The CDR3 DNA sequence: TGTGCCAGCAGCTTGGTTCGGGAGGGTCCCTACAATGAGCAGTTCTTC. Protein: CASSLVREGPYNEQFF.

The chain couples TRBV15 to TRBJ2-1; D gene ambiguous. The ends were cut back, 4 bases at V and 4 bases at J, with 14 bases in the middle. CDR3 length: 15 residues. Germline V gene sequence: CDR1 LNHNV, CDR2 YYDKDF (reference sequence). CDR3 coding DNA: TGTGCCACCAGCATCGGACGGAGCCCGTACAATGAGCAGTTCTTC. Amino acids: CATSIGRSPYNEQFF.

The rearrangement uses TRBV28 and TRBJ2-1; 8 nucleotides align to TRBD2. This CDR3 has 14 residues. CDR1 MDHEN and CDR2 SYDVKM come from the germline V gene. Trimming took 4 bases from V and 10 from J; bases not matched to a gene: 9. CDR3 amino acids: CASSWKAGAEEQFF. In nucleotides, the CDR3 is TGTGCCAGCAGTTGGAAAGCGGGAGCAGAGGAGCAGTTCTTC.

The genes are TRBV6-1 and TRBJ1-1; no reliable D call. The V and J ends lost 8 bases and 4 bases respectively, with 14 bases between them. The CDR3 covers 13 residues. CDR1 MNHNS and CDR2 SASEGT come from the germline V gene. CDR3 nucleotide sequence: TGTGCCAGCTTAATCATGGGGTTCACTGAAGCTTTCTTT. As protein: CASLIMGFTEAFF.

The chain joins TRBV29-1 to TRBJ2-7; tentatively, D is TRBD1 (6 bases). The germline V gene has CDR1 SQVTM and CDR2 ANQGSEA. V lost 5 bases to trimming and J lost 7 bases, with 18 bases between them. CDR3 size: 13 residues. The CDR3 coding sequence is TGCAGCGTTCACCGGGACACGGGCGGGGAGCAGTACTTC. It translates to CSVHRDTGGEQYF.

V usage is TRBV19 and J usage is TRBJ2-3; 12 bases are a match to TRBD1. The CDR3 extends over 15 amino acids. Trimming took 8 bases from V and 5 from J; bases not matched to a gene: 8. Per the germline V gene, CDR1 is LNHDA and CDR2 is SQIVND (reference sequence). CDR3: CASYAGTGGVDTQYF. The CDR3 nucleotides read TGTGCCAGTTACGCCGGGACAGGGGGCGTAGATACGCAGTATTTT.

V and J are TRBV10-2 and TRBJ2-5; weak D call: TRBD2 (6 bases). Trimming removed 1 base at V and 4 bases at J, with 13 bases between. From germline, CDR1 is WSHSY and CDR2 SAAADI. The CDR3 covers 15 residues. The CDR3 loop reads CASSEFGGLGETQYF. CDR3 bases: TGCGCCAGCAGTGAGTTCGGGGGTTTAGGAGAGACCCAGTACTTC.

This clonotype has just a few counts. V usage is TRBV7-9 and J usage is TRBJ2-1; no firm D call. The V gene lost 1 base and the J gene lost 4 bases, with 5 bases spanning the gap. CDR1 and CDR2 from the germline V gene are SEHNR and FQNEAQ (reference sequence). The CDR3 is 13 amino acids. CDR3 coding DNA: TGTGCCAGCAGCTTAGTTGGATACAATGAGCAGTTCTTC. This sequence encodes CASSLVGYNEQFF.

This chain links TRBV28 with TRBJ2-1; 8 positions match TRBD2. The germline CDR1 and CDR2 sequences are MDHEN and SYDVKM. CDR3 length: 16 amino acids. Losses at the gene ends were 3 bases for V and 0 bases for J; bases not matched to a gene: 4. The CDR3 loop reads CASSFLSGGSYNEQFF. CDR3 bases: TGTGCCAGCAGTTTTCTAAGCGGGGGCTCCTACAATGAGCAGTTCTTC.